Listed below are T cell receptor beta chains from one sample, sequenced in a study of blood T cell repertoires in COVID-19. This table comes from immunoSEQ multiplex PCR, and its TCRdb copy is limited to in-frame clones, with some not included. The sample gives some 290,000 clones, approximately 90% of which show up once; around 2.2% is in the top ten. Sequencing was performed on peripheral blood. These receptors all come from a woman aged 50 to 65 who had recovered from COVID-19. The CDR3 runs from the conserved cysteine through the conserved F or W. D genes are given only for firm matches. A row's size may be missing; if present it is once, few, many or a size class.

cdr3_nt: TGTGCCAGCAAGGGACTAGCGTCCGGATCCTACGAGCAGTACTTC; cdr3_aa: CASKGLASGSYEQYF; clone_size: NA; j_call: TRBJ2-7; d_call: TRBD2; v_call: TRBV7-8
cdr3_nt: TGTGCCAGCAGTTACTCCCCGCTGGGACAGTACTATGGCTACACCTTC; cdr3_aa: CASSYSPLGQYYGYTF; clone_size: NA; j_call: TRBJ1-2; d_call: TRBD1; v_call: TRBV6-2/TRBV6-3
cdr3_nt: TGCGCCAGCAGCCCCCCCCGCACGGGCAATGAGCAGTTCTTC; cdr3_aa: CASSPPRTGNEQFF; clone_size: NA; j_call: TRBJ2-1; d_call: NA; v_call: TRBV5-1
cdr3_nt: TGTGCCAGCAGCTCCGGGACAGGGGGCCGTAGATATGGCTACACCTTC; cdr3_aa: CASSSGTGGRRYGYTF; clone_size: NA; j_call: TRBJ1-2; d_call: TRBD1; v_call: TRBV7-2
cdr3_nt: TGTGCCAGCAGTCTGAACCGACAGGGGCGACAGCCCCAGCATTTT; cdr3_aa: CASSLNRQGRQPQHF; clone_size: NA; j_call: TRBJ1-5; d_call: TRBD1; v_call: TRBV28
cdr3_nt: TGTGCCTGGAGTCGCCCAGCGGAAACTGAAGCTTTCTTT; cdr3_aa: CAWSRPAETEAFF; clone_size: once; j_call: TRBJ1-1; d_call: NA; v_call: TRBV30
cdr3_nt: TGCGCCAGCAGCTTGGAGACTAGCGGTTACAATGAGCAGTTCTTC; cdr3_aa: CASSLETSGYNEQFF; clone_size: NA; j_call: TRBJ2-1; d_call: TRBD2; v_call: TRBV5-1
cdr3_nt: TGTGCCAGCAGTAGGGGCACCAGAGACTATGGCTACACCTTC; cdr3_aa: CASSRGTRDYGYTF; clone_size: few; j_call: TRBJ1-2; d_call: NA; v_call: TRBV28
cdr3_nt: TGTGCCAGCAGCTGGACTAGCGGGGGGACCACAGATACGCAGTATTTT; cdr3_aa: CASSWTSGGTTDTQYF; clone_size: NA; j_call: TRBJ2-3; d_call: TRBD2; v_call: TRBV7-3
cdr3_nt: TGTGCCAGCAGTGTGCCGGGGATCACTGAAGCTTTCTTT; cdr3_aa: CASSVPGITEAFF; clone_size: NA; j_call: TRBJ1-1; d_call: NA; v_call: TRBV2
cdr3_nt: TGTGCCAGTAGTATAGGCGAGAGCTCCTACGAGCAGTACTTC; cdr3_aa: CASSIGESSYEQYF; clone_size: once; j_call: TRBJ2-7; d_call: NA; v_call: TRBV19
cdr3_nt: TGTGCCAGCAGTAGTCAGGGGGCTAGCACTGAAGCTTTCTTT; cdr3_aa: CASSSQGASTEAFF; clone_size: few; j_call: TRBJ1-1; d_call: TRBD1; v_call: TRBV7-2
cdr3_nt: TGCGCCAGCACCGAACCGGGACAGGGTGTCTATGGCTACACCTTC; cdr3_aa: CASTEPGQGVYGYTF; clone_size: NA; j_call: TRBJ1-2; d_call: TRBD1; v_call: TRBV5-1
cdr3_nt: TGTGCCAGCAGCTTGCGGACAGGGCCCTACAATGAGCAGTTCTTC; cdr3_aa: CASSLRTGPYNEQFF; clone_size: NA; j_call: TRBJ2-1; d_call: TRBD1; v_call: TRBV7-3
cdr3_nt: TGTGCCAGTTTGGTAGGGGGCCTCTCTAAATCCTACGAGCAGTACTTC; cdr3_aa: CASLVGGLSKSYEQYF; clone_size: NA; j_call: TRBJ2-7; d_call: TRBD1; v_call: TRBV7-2
cdr3_nt: TGCGCCAGCAGCCAACCGACAGGGTTAAATGAAAAACTGTTTTTT; cdr3_aa: CASSQPTGLNEKLFF; clone_size: few; j_call: TRBJ1-4; d_call: TRBD1; v_call: TRBV4-1
cdr3_nt: TGTGCCAGCAGGCGTAAAGAGACCCAGTACTTC; cdr3_aa: CASRRKETQYF; clone_size: NA; j_call: TRBJ2-5; d_call: NA; v_call: TRBV28